The T cell receptor beta chain under discussion was sequenced for a study of cytomegalovirus exposure and HLA in healthy donors (TCRdb year 2017). Regarding the complete study: According to an earlier analysis of 450 to 650 of the donors, some 180 million T cells yielded 95 million to 140 million unique TCR beta sequences and 276 Gb of sequence data. Rather than using new phenotypic data, the later analysis identified candidate immune exposures from TCR beta sequences and from how often those sequences occurred across donors. Around 320 gigabases of sequencing data and around 87 million unique TCR sequences were included in an early release covering 550 to 650 HLA-typed donors. Typing coverage varied by locus: 629-630 donors for A, B, C, DRB1 and DQB1; about 520 for DQA1; over 600 for DPA1; 450 to 480 for DPB1. To decide whether each TCR beta V gene segment behaved as functional or pseudogenic, an earlier analysis of approximately 600 of the donors relied on high-throughput TCR beta sequencing. In a later genetic analysis, genome-wide SNP genotypes for about three fifths of the roughly 670 donors were used, and that subset was treated as a discovery cohort. A later analysis re-analyzed previously published TCR beta repertoires from 666 donors and added high-resolution HLA genotyping to study TCR occurrence patterns. The genetic ancestry cluster associated with self-reported Caucasian donors included 80% to 90% of the 398 genotyped donors. The aim of the study was to test whether cataloging public T cell receptors could identify signatures of past pathogen exposure. All discovery cohort repertoires had been generated using a single sequencing platform. High-throughput TCR immunosequencing, statistical association of individual TCRs with disease status, and machine learning were combined to predict cytomegalovirus infection status. Across under 500 genotyped donors of the cohort, an average of roughly 200,000 unique TCR beta nucleotide sequences per donor were sequenced, and 15% to 20% of those sequences were non-productive. Besides the first cohort of under 700 subjects, a separate validation cohort made up of 120 or so different subjects was used. Class I and class II HLA loci were covered by the typing at four-digit resolution. The study profiled the T cell repertoires of under 700 subjects by immunosequencing and related them to cytomegalovirus serostatus. Several DR-DQ haplotypes were treated as single units for association and clustering because of strong linkage in the cohort. Alongside the repertoire data, information on donor age, sex, ethnicity and CMV serostatus was compiled.

Broad study findings and their caveats: When HLA alleles, especially DR and DQ, strongly co-occurred, attributing TCR associations to individual alleles was difficult. A further reported finding was that TCR beta sequences accurately predicted the HLA-A and HLA-B alleles for most subjects in the first cohort. Because HLA typing was unavailable for some donors at each locus, only the typed subset was used in association tests. The presence/absence analyses assumed that sequencing depth was roughly uniform across donors, and that assumption may not be true. A later genetic analysis associated a missense DCLRE1C variant with V-gene and J-gene trimming of TCR beta chains, and an independent cohort replicated the association. Correlated functional status among segregating V segments might be attributable to linkage disequilibrium, but an unknown experimental factor could not be ruled out. The classifier was reported to diagnose cytomegalovirus status with high specificity and sensitivity in both the original and validation cohorts. Compared with equally common non-associated chains, HLA-associated TCR beta chains in a later analysis were more clonally expanded and had lower generation probabilities. A later analysis found that TCR association rates varied across HLA loci, with DRB1 alleles showing the most associated TCRs and HLA-C alleles the fewest. In this cohort, only TCR beta chains were sequenced, and detectable features were limited by the absence of alpha or paired-chain data. Most CMV-associated TCR beta chains appeared to be HLA-restricted in a later analysis, and the HLA associations seemed to be driven largely by CMV exposure. The only immune exposure information available for the cohort was CMV serostatus. Most TCR sequences were observed very rarely across donors, whereas some public TCRs were present in many individuals. The authors suggested that the approach could potentially be generalized to other disease states and immunological phenotypes. At a false discovery rate of 0.05, a later analysis linked around 15,000 TCR beta sequences to specific HLA alleles. The sequencing pipeline was judged likely to have produced a cluster of highly shared sequence variants as a technical artifact. A later genetic analysis reported fewer N-insertions in productive TCRs among donors in an Asian-associated ancestry cluster than the roughly 620-donor mean. Because the 87-base-pair reads could not distinguish some IMGT-functional V segments, including TRBV6-2 and TRBV6-3, those segments were excluded. A total of 150 to 200 TCR beta chains were listed by the study as associated with cytomegalovirus. Because counts were too low, some 16 rarely observed V segments, including chromosome 9 orphons, were excluded from the earlier analysis of 500 to 700 of the donors. An earlier analysis of some 560 of the donors showed that most TCR beta V segments appeared in productive rearrangements either about 90% or about 30% of the time, which broadly matched IMGT annotations. In vitro tests confirmed that three of the cytomegalovirus-associated TCR beta chains recognize cytomegalovirus antigens. Several of the top co-occurrence clusters appeared to be linked to parvovirus B19, influenza, CMV and Epstein-Barr virus, according to a later analysis.

For this clone: Its target antigen remains unknown. Base quality data are lacking; no much larger clone is found one base away.

Preparation of the library involved the immunoSEQ multiplex PCR assay. A mixture of 60 forward primers for TCR Vbeta segments and 13 reverse primers for TCR Jbeta segments was used in the multiplex PCR. Amplification of the CDR3 region of rearranged TCR beta genes was performed with a multiplex PCR assay on genomic DNA. The amplified TCR beta libraries were sequenced on the Illumina HiSeq System as 87-base-pair reads. In the authors' own workflow: In a later analysis, tens of millions of unique TCR beta chains were counted across the 650 to 700 repertoires, and roughly 11 million of these chains were shared by at least two donors. Raw reads were error-corrected and collapsed into unique sequences by a nearest-neighbor algorithm in which closely related sequences were merged to remove PCR and sequencing errors. CDR3 sequences were aligned to IMGT reference sequences to assign V, D and J gene segments. For a sequence to be retained, a match of at least six nucleotides was required to both a V gene segment and a J gene segment. A rearrangement was called productive if the CDR3 had no stop codons and remained in frame with V and J, and every other rearrangement was called non-productive. Following IMGT convention, CDR3 was defined as the stretch from the second conserved V-encoded cysteine up to the conserved J-encoded phenylalanine. The earlier analysis of about 590 of the donors excluded sequences that lacked an unambiguous match to a single V gene segment. An earlier analysis of 587 of the donors called V segments functional above 56.7% productive rearrangements and segregating when the between-donor standard deviation exceeded 5%. To diagnose cytomegalovirus status from the catalog of TCR beta chain sequences, a statistical classification framework was built. In a later analysis, V and J genes were assigned by comparing TCR nucleotide sequences against IMGT/GENE-DB human TR gene sequences. The TCRdist pipeline was used in a later analysis to assign CDR3 sequences and most-parsimonious VDJ recombination scenarios. In a later analysis, each TCR beta chain was defined by its CDR3 amino acid sequence together with its V-gene family, and reads without a unique V-gene family were excluded. A later analysis removed nearly 600 highly shared, low-generation-probability nucleotide sequences to deal with suspected cross-contamination and a sequencing artifact. For each public chain, a later analysis derived a clonal expansion index from normalized ranks of inferred template counts within each repertoire. Generation probabilities in a later analysis came from a VDJ recombination model fitted to out-of-frame rearrangements, and those results were checked against IGoR. In a later analysis, TCR-TCR, TCR-HLA and TCR-CMV co-occurrence was scored with hypergeometric tests, and a repertoire-size bias correction was applied to TCR pairs. A later analysis estimated false discovery rates by permuting HLA or CMV assignments 20 times. In a later analysis, co-occurring TCRs were grouped using DBSCAN, and TCRdist sequence similarity was added for clustering within HLA-allele-positive subsets. For co-occurrence clustering, repertoires with fewer than 30,000 or more than 120,000 public chains were excluded, along with roughly five repertoires with anomalous nucleotide sharing. Here the immuneACCESS table is served through TCRdb, limited to in-frame sequences with V and J called. Missing clones are a known gap in these copies; in checked studies unresolved V genes cover under half, and the rest lacks a known reason. V, J and clone size derive from that table, while D and trimming were established from the DNA sequence. The sample yields 100,000 to 150,000 clones; roughly 74% were counted once. The top ten constitute roughly 4% of the sample.

The germline V gene specifies MDHEN as CDR1 and SYDVKM as CDR2. Trimming leaves V shorter by 1 base and J shorter by 4 bases, with the junction holding 4 bases beyond the gene matches. The CDR3 has 15 amino acids, counting the end cysteine and phenylalanine. The retained sequence is limited to the CDR3, 45 bases, with the frame set at the first base. The cohort comprised some 700 healthy bone marrow donors. At the time of sampling, all cohort members were nominally healthy, though unrecorded immune exposures were likely present. The donor tested CMV seronegative and was one of the 352 seronegative cohort members. Every donor gave a peripheral blood sample, and the peripheral blood mononuclear cells from that sample were used for TCR beta sequencing. Genomic DNA extraction from the blood cell samples was performed with the Qiagen DNeasy Blood Extraction Kit.

Specimen: PBMCs. The chain is encoded by TRBV28 joined to TRBJ1-1, with 9 bases aligning to TRBD1. The receptor was derived from a man aged 40-49 years in good health and CMV-seronegative. At the DNA level, the sequence is TGTGCCAGCAGTTTATCGGGACAGGGACGCACTGAAGCTTTCTTT. Its translation is CASSLSGQGRTEAFF. This CDR3, with the reference TRBV28 and TRBJ1-1 proteins standing in past its ends, gives the full variable domain DVKVTQSSRYLVKRTGEKVFLECVQDMDHENMFWYRQDPGLGLRLIYFSYDVKMKEKGDIPEGYSVSREKKERFSLILESASTNQTSMYLCASSLSGQGRTEAFFGQGTRLTVV.